Below, 30 T cell receptor beta chains from the same sample are listed, as sequenced in a study of blood T cell repertoires in COVID-19. Using immunoSEQ multiplex PCR, the repertoire was profiled, and TCRdb retains in-frame clones only, with some absent. The sample holds roughly 150,000 clones, about 85% seen once. Sequences were obtained from peripheral blood. These receptors originate from a woman in her seventies with acute or convalescent COVID-19.

The chain couples TRBV6-4 to TRBJ1-1; D remains ambiguous. Trimming stripped 0 bases from V and 3 bases from J, with 8 bases between. This CDR3 is 14 amino acids long. Germline CDR1 is MRHNA and CDR2 is SNTAGT. CDR3 sequence: CASSDSEEDTEAFF. CDR3 nucleotide sequence: TGTGCCAGCAGTGACTCAGAGGAGGACACTGAAGCTTTCTTT.

V is TRBV6-5 and J is TRBJ1-1, with D maybe TRBD1 (5 bases). Germline V gives CDR1 MNHEY, CDR2 SVGAGI. CDR3 size: 13 residues. V lost 6 bases and J 2 bases, leaving 10 bases between the germline ends. The CDR3 DNA reads as TGTGCCAGCAGGTACAGGAGAAACACTGAAGCTTTCTTT. The encoded protein is CASRYRRNTEAFF.

This clone turned up a few times. The chain employs TRBV19 and TRBJ2-2, with 12 bases identical to TRBD2. Trimming took 9 bases from V and 4 from J; bases not matched to a gene: 9. Germline V gene lookup returns CDR1 LNHDA and CDR2 SQIVND (reference sequence). This CDR3 has 16 residues. The CDR3, as DNA: TGTGCCAGAGAAAAAGTGGGACTAGCGGGCACCGGGGAGCTGTTTTTT. Protein sequence: CAREKVGLAGTGELFF.

The chain has TRBV4-1 and TRBJ1-1; the match to TRBD1 covers 9 bases. CDR1 is MGHRA, CDR2 YSYEKL, per germline. The CDR3 covers 17 residues. V was pared by 1 base and J by 1 base, with 7 bases of the junction left unmatched. The DNA of the CDR3 is TGCGCCAGCAGCCAAGGACAGGGGGTTAATGGGAACACTGAAGCTTTCTTT. It is translated as CASSQGQGVNGNTEAFF.

The chain combines TRBV4-3 with TRBJ2-3; TRBD2 aligns across 7 bases. The ends lost 0 bases at V and 0 bases at J; junction bases unmatched: 12. Germline CDR1 LGHNA, CDR2 YSLEER. The CDR3 runs to 19 residues. DNA of the CDR3: TGCGCCAGCAGCCAAGATTTCCCCGGGACTACCTCTAGCACAGATACGCAGTATTTT. It codes for CASSQDFPGTTSSTDTQYF.

The rearrangement joins TRBV20-1 to TRBJ1-4, with D possibly TRBD1 on 6 matching bases. V was cut by 3 bases and J by 4 bases, with 12 bases left in between. This CDR3 region has 14 residues. Germline V gene sequence: CDR1 DFQATT, CDR2 SNEGSKA (reference sequence). The CDR3 bases are TGCAGTGCTAGTATGACAGGAGTTAATGAAAAACTGTTTTTT. Translated: CSASMTGVNEKLFF.

This rearrangement joins TRBV25-1 to TRBJ1-3; D unclear. Germline V gives CDR1 MGHDK, CDR2 SYGVNS. The CDR3 is 15 residues long. Trimming shortened V by 4 bases and J by 0 bases, and 10 bases separated the two germline ends. CDR3 nucleotides: TGTGCCAGCAGTGCCTCGAGTGCCTCTGGAAACACCATATATTTT. Its translation: CASSASSASGNTIYF.

The chain uses TRBV3-1 (or the pseudogene TRBV3-2) and TRBJ1-2; no clear D. This CDR3 contains 14 residues. Germline-derived CDR1 and CDR2 are LGHDT and YNNKEL (reference sequence). Trimming took off 0 bases at V and 8 bases at J, with 13 bases between the two ends. The DNA for the CDR3 is TGTGCCAGCAGCCAAGATAGCGTAGTTGGGGGCTACACCTTC. The encoded protein is CASSQDSVVGGYTF.

The V and J genes are TRBV2 and TRBJ2-1, with 11 bases fitting TRBD2. The germline CDR1 and CDR2 sequences are SNHLY and FYNNEI. There are 14 residues in the CDR3. The junction had 7 bases not matched to a gene; V was cut back by 6 bases and J by 9 bases. This CDR3 reads CASRFGSGGVEQFF. DNA for the CDR3: TGTGCCAGCAGGTTCGGTAGCGGGGGGGTTGAGCAGTTCTTC.

The chain joins TRBV7-2 to TRBJ1-1; D is perhaps TRBD1 (6 bases). CDR3 length equals 17 residues. From germline, CDR1 is SGHTA and CDR2 FQGNSA. V was shortened by 3 bases and J by 0 bases, with 17 bases between the two germline ends. The CDR3: CASSLRGSALMNTEAFF. The DNA for the CDR3 is TGTGCCAGCAGCTTGAGGGGGAGCGCCCTTATGAACACTGAAGCTTTCTTT.

The CDR3 sequence is CASSQGSVRGNTIYF. CDR3 DNA sequence: TGCGCCAGCAGCCAAGGTTCGGTGAGGGGAAACACCATATATTTT. V is TRBV4-3 and J is TRBJ1-3; the D is unclear. V was shortened by 1 base and J by 4 bases, with 11 bases between the two germline ends. The CDR3 covers 15 residues. Per the germline V gene, CDR1 is LGHNA and CDR2 is YSLEER.

The V call is TRBV28, the J call TRBJ2-7; 7 bases map to TRBD1. Trimming removed 4 bases from V and 9 bases from J; junction bases left unmatched: 6. Germline-derived CDR1 and CDR2 are MDHEN and SYDVKM. There are 12 residues in the CDR3. This chain's CDR3 is CASSSTGAVQYV. DNA for the CDR3: TGTGCCAGCAGTTCAACAGGGGCGGTGCAGTACGTC.

This chain uses TRBV6-4 with TRBJ1-2, with 11 bases aligning to TRBD1. This CDR3 is 15 amino acids long. The V gene end was trimmed by 8 bases and the J gene end by 6 bases; junction bases not matched to a gene: 11. Germline-derived CDR1 and CDR2 are MRHNA and SNTAGT. The CDR3 here is CASGSGGTGGDGYTF. The CDR3 coding sequence is TGTGCCAGCGGATCAGGAGGGACAGGGGGTGATGGCTACACCTTC.

V gene TRBV7-8 combines with J gene TRBJ2-2; possibly TRBD1 for D (6 bases). The CDR3 has 17 residues. V lost 5 bases to trimming and J lost 7 bases, with 23 bases between them. Per the germline V gene, CDR1 is SGHVS and CDR2 is FQNEAQ. This CDR3 is CASSRELKQGRGGELFF. DNA of the CDR3: TGTGCCAGCAGCCGAGAACTAAAACAGGGTCGGGGCGGGGAGCTGTTTTTT.

The chain has TRBV6-2 or TRBV6-3 and TRBJ2-2, with D maybe TRBD1 (6 bases). This CDR3 spans 17 amino acids. In germline, CDR1 is MNHEY, CDR2 SVGEGT. V lost 5 bases to trimming and J lost 0 bases, with 16 bases between them. The CDR3 bases are TGTGCCAGCAGTCCCCGAGGCCACAGGGCGAACACCGGGGAGCTGTTTTTT. Translation: CASSPRGHRANTGELFF.

J is TRBJ2-3 and V is TRBV7-8; unclear D gene. The V gene lost 0 bases and the J gene lost 0 bases, with 7 bases spanning the gap. The CDR3 totals 15 residues. Germline V CDR1 and CDR2: SGHVS, FQNEAQ. This chain's CDR3 is CASSLAETSTDTQYF. The CDR3 DNA sequence: TGTGCCAGCAGCTTAGCAGAGACTAGCACAGATACGCAGTATTTT.

This clone has a single count. The V call is TRBV28, the J call TRBJ2-5; the match to TRBD2 covers 9 bases. The germline V gene encodes CDR1 MDHEN and CDR2 SYDVKM. The CDR3 contains 14 residues. The V gene end was trimmed by 6 bases and the J gene end by 2 bases; junction bases not matched to a gene: 4. This CDR3 is CASRPGLAQETQYF. For the CDR3, the DNA is TGTGCCAGCAGACCGGGACTAGCACAAGAGACCCAGTACTTC.

This clone was counted once. V is TRBV13 and J is TRBJ1-6, with 7 bases lining up with TRBD1. The germline gives CDR1 PRHDT, CDR2 FYEKMQ (reference sequence). This CDR3 is 16 amino acids long. V lost 5 bases, J lost 9 bases, and 13 bases stayed unmatched. The CDR3 DNA reads TGTGCCAGCAGCCAAACCGCCGGACAGGTAGTTTCACCCCTCCACTTT. Translated: CASSQTAGQVVSPLHF. Complete variable domain (other parts from reference TRBV13 and TRBJ1-6): AAGVIQSPRHLIKEKRETATLKCYPIPRHDTVYWYQQGPGQDPQFLISFYEKMQSDKGSIPDRFSAQQFSDYHSELNMSSLELGDSALYFCASSQTAGQVVSPLHFGNGTRLTVT.

V and J are TRBV7-2 and TRBJ1-4; 8 bases fit TRBD1. The V gene end was trimmed by 5 bases and the J gene end by 7 bases; junction bases not matched to a gene: 6. This CDR3 comprises 14 residues. Germline V CDR1 and CDR2: SGHTA, FQGNSA. This CDR3 is CASSAGQGAEKLFF. The CDR3 DNA sequence: TGTGCCAGCAGCGCCGGACAGGGTGCTGAAAAACTGTTTTTT.

This chain connects TRBV5-1 to TRBJ1-2; 7 positions match TRBD1. The CDR3 contains 15 residues. The germline CDR1 and CDR2 sequences are SGHRS and YFSETQ. The J segment lost 0 bases and the V segment lost 3 bases, leaving 5 bases of the junction unmatched. In DNA, the CDR3 is TGCGCCAGCAGCTCCCGGACAGGAACTAACTATGGCTACACCTTC. Protein sequence: CASSSRTGTNYGYTF.

CDR3 in DNA: TGTGCCAGCAGCGTATTTTTGGGGACTAGAGAAGAGACCCAGTACTTC. It is translated as CASSVFLGTREETQYF. The genes are TRBV9 and TRBJ2-5; 8 bases agree with TRBD2. Per the germline V gene, CDR1 is SGDLS and CDR2 is YYNGEE. This CDR3 contains 16 residues. Unmatched junction bases numbered 8, after V lost 1 base and J lost 3 bases.

The chain couples TRBV10-2 to TRBJ2-3; 12 bases fit TRBD2. Trimming at V came to 5 bases and at J to 2 bases, leaving 2 bases not matched to a gene. Germline-derived CDR1 and CDR2 are WSHSY and SAAADI. The CDR3 loop spans 15 amino acids. The chain's CDR3 is CASSRLAGATDTQYF. CDR3 sequence (DNA): TGCGCCAGCAGTAGACTAGCGGGGGCCACAGATACGCAGTATTTT.

This clone came up once. The rearrangement joins TRBV6-6 to TRBJ2-7, with 10 bases fitting TRBD1. V gave up 7 bases and J gave up 7 bases; unmatched junction bases: 10. The CDR3 extends over 14 amino acids. Germline V gene sequence: CDR1 MNHNY, CDR2 SVGAGI (reference sequence). The DNA for the CDR3 is TGTGCCAGCACCCCGGGACAGGGGAAGGGGGAGCAGTACTTC. Translating gives CASTPGQGKGEQYF.

V is TRBV7-9 and J is TRBJ1-4; D not certain. This CDR3 has 16 amino acids. Trimming shortened V by 7 bases and J by 0 bases, and 15 bases separated the two germline ends. Germline V gives CDR1 SEHNR, CDR2 FQNEAQ (reference sequence). The CDR3 here is CASTSLTSTTNEKLFF. The CDR3 DNA follows: TGTGCCAGCACCTCGCTAACCTCCACAACTAATGAAAAACTGTTTTTT.

Here the CDR3 reads CASSPAAAYEQYF. The CDR3 nucleotides are TGCGCCAGCAGTCCGGCAGCGGCCTACGAGCAGTACTTC. The chain is built from TRBV10-2 and TRBJ2-7, with a weak D call TRBD2 (5 bases). Germline V lookup: CDR1 WSHSY, CDR2 SAAADI. Trimming stripped 5 bases from V and 2 bases from J, with 10 bases between. The CDR3 loop spans 13 amino acids.

The rearrangement links TRBV4-3 to TRBJ1-6; D is possibly TRBD1 (6 bases). From germline, CDR1 is LGHNA and CDR2 YSLEER. This CDR3 contains 17 residues. Trimming cost V 0 bases and J 10 bases, with 19 bases left between them. The CDR3 sequence: CASSQDSAGQRRSPLHF. The CDR3 nucleotides read TGCGCCAGCAGCCAAGATAGTGCCGGACAGAGGCGCTCACCCCTCCACTTT.

The gene calls are TRBV4-1 and TRBJ1-2; perhaps TRBD1 as D (5 bases). Germline V gene lookup returns CDR1 MGHRA and CDR2 YSYEKL. The CDR3 runs 13 residues. V gave up 3 bases and J gave up 2 bases, with 7 bases separating them. The CDR3 region is CASSQGGNYGYTF. CDR3 nucleotides: TGCGCCAGCAGCCAGGGGGGAAACTATGGCTACACCTTC.

This clone has only a few counts. The chain couples TRBV5-1 to TRBJ1-1, with 9 bases matching TRBD1. J gave up 2 bases and V 0 bases, and 5 bases lay outside the gene matches. This CDR3 contains 16 residues. CDR1 SGHRS and CDR2 YFSETQ come from the germline V gene. The CDR3 reads CASSLAGTGRNTEAFF. CDR3 in DNA: TGCGCCAGCAGCTTGGCTGGGACAGGGCGAAACACTGAAGCTTTCTTT. The full variable domain, completed using reference TRBV5-1 and TRBJ1-1, is KAGVTQTPRYLIKTRGQQVTLSCSPISGHRSVSWYQQTPGQGLQFLFEYFSETQRNKGNFPGRFSGRQFSNSRSEMNVSTLELGDSALYLCASSLAGTGRNTEAFFGQGTRLTVV.

CDR3 loop: CASSVQTEVQTQYF. CDR3 DNA: TGTGCCAGCAGCGTACAAACAGAAGTCCAGACCCAGTACTTC. The chain combines TRBV13 with TRBJ2-5, with no clear D. V was shortened by 5 bases and J by 6 bases, with 16 bases between the two germline ends. Germline V lookup: CDR1 PRHDT, CDR2 FYEKMQ (reference sequence). The CDR3 consists of 14 residues. Based on the CDR3 plus reference TRBV13 and TRBJ2-5, the full variable domain is AAGVIQSPRHLIKEKRETATLKCYPIPRHDTVYWYQQGPGQDPQFLISFYEKMQSDKGSIPDRFSAQQFSDYHSELNMSSLELGDSALYFCASSVQTEVQTQYFGPGTRLLVL.

This clone was seen only a few times. The chain recombines TRBV6-5 with TRBJ2-2; weak D call: TRBD1 (6 bases). CDR1 is MNHEY and CDR2 is SVGAGI in the germline V gene. The CDR3 covers 15 residues. Trimming shortened V by 6 bases and J by 2 bases, and 13 bases separated the two germline ends. In DNA form, the CDR3 reads TGTGCCAGCAGGCCGGACAGCCCAAACACCGGGGAGCTGTTTTTT. Translated: CASRPDSPNTGELFF.